Listed below are T cell receptor beta chains from one sample, sequenced in a study of CDR3 diversity in severe acne. Using its own MiXCR run on the PCR reads, TCRdb lists one record per CDR3 protein. This table holds some 84,000 distinct CDR3 sequences, under 60% found once. Material: blood. Receptors originate from a male donor in good health, without acne. CDR3s include the opening cysteine and the closing phenylalanine or tryptophan. The order of the fields is V gene, J gene, D gene, clone size, CDR3 protein, CDR3 DNA. The D gene is left open where the match is weak. Where a row states a size, it is once, few, many or the class of an expanded clone; other rows omit it.

V gene: TRBV5-1; J gene: TRBJ1-1; D gene: TRBD1; clone size: .; CDR3 protein: CASSLDPDRGENTEAFF; CDR3 DNA: TGCGCCAGCAGCTTGGACCCTGACAGGGGGGAGAACACTGAAGCTTTCTTT
V gene: TRBV7-8; J gene: TRBJ2-7; D gene: TRBD1; clone size: .; CDR3 protein: CASSGGTGSHEQYF; CDR3 DNA: TGTGCCAGCAGCGGAGGGACAGGGTCCCACGAGCAGTACTTC
V gene: TRBV7-8; J gene: TRBJ2-2; D gene: TRBD1; clone size: .; CDR3 protein: CASSLDAGGNTGELFF; CDR3 DNA: TGTGCCAGCAGCTTAGATGCAGGGGGCAACACCGGGGAGCTGTTTTTT
V gene: TRBV12-3/TRBV12-4; J gene: TRBJ2-5; D gene: .; clone size: medium-sized; CDR3 protein: CASSLWGRETQYF; CDR3 DNA: TGTGCCAGCAGTTTATGGGGGAGGGAGACCCAGTACTTC
V gene: TRBV5-1; J gene: TRBJ1-6; D gene: TRBD1; clone size: .; CDR3 protein: CASSYGTANSPLHF; CDR3 DNA: TGCGCCAGCAGCTACGGGACAGCTAATTCACCCCTCCACTTT
V gene: TRBV11-3; J gene: TRBJ2-2; D gene: .; clone size: .; CDR3 protein: CASSHTRELFF; CDR3 DNA: TGTGCCAGCAGCCACACGAGGGAGCTGTTTTTT
V gene: TRBV18; J gene: TRBJ2-7; D gene: .; clone size: many; CDR3 protein: CASSPPGGTSYEQYF; CDR3 DNA: TGTGCCAGCTCCCCCCCAGGAGGGACCTCCTACGAGCAGTACTTC
V gene: TRBV3-1; J gene: TRBJ1-5; D gene: TRBD1; clone size: many; CDR3 protein: CASSPGQGFNQPQHF; CDR3 DNA: TGTGCCAGCAGCCCGGGACAGGGGTTCAATCAGCCCCAGCATTTT
V gene: TRBV7-9; J gene: TRBJ2-5; D gene: .; clone size: many; CDR3 protein: CASTYSTVQETQYF; CDR3 DNA: TGTGCCAGCACCTACTCAACGGTCCAAGAGACCCAGTACTTC
V gene: TRBV5-4; J gene: TRBJ1-1; D gene: TRBD1; clone size: .; CDR3 protein: CASSLNRGFGRNTEAFF; CDR3 DNA: TGTGCCAGCAGCTTGAACAGGGGTTTTGGGCGGAACACTGAAGCTTTCTTT
V gene: TRBV9; J gene: TRBJ1-1; D gene: .; clone size: few; CDR3 protein: CASGPHTEAFF; CDR3 DNA: TGTGCCAGCGGCCCACACACTGAAGCTTTCTTT
V gene: TRBV29-1; J gene: TRBJ1-5; D gene: .; clone size: once; CDR3 protein: CSVRNGHSNQPQHF; CDR3 DNA: TGCAGCGTTCGAAATGGGCATAGCAATCAGCCCCAGCATTTT
V gene: TRBV12-3/TRBV12-4; J gene: TRBJ1-6; D gene: TRBD1; clone size: .; CDR3 protein: CASRRTGGWGSPLHF; CDR3 DNA: TGTGCCAGCAGGCGGACAGGGGGTTGGGGTTCACCCCTCCACTTT
V gene: TRBV6-6; J gene: TRBJ2-3; D gene: TRBD2; clone size: many; CDR3 protein: CASSYVGRVTDTQYF; CDR3 DNA: TGTGCCAGCAGTTACGTTGGGAGGGTTACAGATACGCAGTATTTT
V gene: TRBV5-1; J gene: TRBJ2-7; D gene: .; clone size: .; CDR3 protein: CASSLEQGQEQYF; CDR3 DNA: TGCGCCAGCAGCTTAGAGCAGGGCCAGGAGCAGTACTTC
V gene: TRBV20-1; J gene: TRBJ1-2; D gene: TRBD1; clone size: .; CDR3 protein: CSASSRQGSYGYTF; CDR3 DNA: TGCAGTGCCAGCAGTCGACAGGGGTCCTATGGCTACACCTTC
V gene: TRBV10-3; J gene: TRBJ1-2; D gene: TRBD1; clone size: .; CDR3 protein: CASSLSRTGAPYGYTF; CDR3 DNA: TGTGCCAGCAGTTTATCGCGGACAGGGGCCCCCTATGGCTACACCTTC
V gene: TRBV15; J gene: TRBJ2-2; D gene: TRBD2; clone size: .; CDR3 protein: CATSPHLGLAIGELFF; CDR3 DNA: TGTGCCACCAGCCCCCATTTAGGACTAGCGATCGGGGAGCTGTTTTTT